The subject of this entry is one T cell receptor (beta chain). The sample comes from a study of blood T cell repertoires in COVID-19. The method was immunoSEQ multiplex PCR; TCRdb's version includes in-frame clones alone and lacks a portion of them. The sample contains 100,000 to 150,000 clones, more than 65% of which appear only once. The receptor's source is a human donor in a cohort sampled during active COVID-19. Sample: peripheral blood.

The CDR3 protein is CASSLDREREQYF. In DNA form, the CDR3 reads TGTGCCAGCAGCTTGGACAGGGAGCGCGAGCAGTACTTC. The chain uses TRBV7-9 and TRBJ2-7; 8 bases agree with TRBD1. The CDR3 totals 13 residues. Per germline, CDR1 SEHNR and CDR2 FQNEAQ (reference sequence). The V segment lost 3 bases and the J segment 6 bases; nucleotides outside the gene matches: 4.